The 9 T cell receptor beta chains given below trace back to one sample, sequenced in a study of cytomegalovirus exposure and HLA in healthy donors. Profiling relied on immunoSEQ multiplex PCR, and the TCRdb table lists in-frame clones only, not all of them. The repertoire holds tens of thousands of clones, with approximately 91% as singletons. Sequenced: PBMCs. These TCRs come from a man aged 25 to 45 in good health and CMV-seronegative.

The chain has TRBV7-2 and TRBJ2-7; possible D gene TRBD2, 7 bases. The CDR3 extends over 14 amino acids. Looked up from germline, CDR1 is SGHTA and CDR2 is FQGNSA. The V end lost 1 base, the J end lost 7 bases, and 14 bases lay between the germline ends. The CDR3 loop reads CASSLVGGAEEQYF. CDR3 DNA: TGTGCCAGCAGCTTAGTTGGGGGGGCGGAAGAGCAGTACTTC.

V and J are TRBV27 and TRBJ2-7, with 8 bases matching TRBD1. This CDR3 has 14 residues. CDR1 is MNHEY, CDR2 SMNVEV, per germline (reference sequence). Unmatched junction bases numbered 5, after V lost 6 bases and J lost 1 base. The CDR3 here is CASRTDRVSYEQYF. DNA for the CDR3: TGTGCCAGCAGGACGGACAGGGTTTCCTACGAGCAGTACTTC.

V gene TRBV4-2 combines with J gene TRBJ2-5, with D possibly being TRBD1 (6 bases). Trimming pared 0 bases from V and 7 bases from J, leaving 15 bases between. Germline V gene lookup returns CDR1 LGHNA and CDR2 YNFKEQ. There are 15 residues in the CDR3. The CDR3 DNA reads TGTGCCAGCAGCCAAGAAATCCGGGACATTGGGACCCAGTACTTC. Its protein is CASSQEIRDIGTQYF.

V gene TRBV6-6 combines with J gene TRBJ2-2, with D perhaps matching TRBD1 (6 bases). Germline CDR1 and CDR2: MNHNY and SVGAGI (reference sequence). The CDR3 loop spans 15 amino acids. V was pared by 6 bases and J by 0 bases, with 11 bases between. DNA for the CDR3: TGTGCCAGCAGGGGCGGACAGACGAACACCGGGGAGCTGTTTTTT. This translates into CASRGGQTNTGELFF.

CDR3 in DNA: TGTGCCAGCAGCACCGGACTAGCGGGGTACAATGAGCAGTTCTTC. Amino acids: CASSTGLAGYNEQFF. This chain joins TRBV9 and TRBJ2-1, with TRBD2 identical over 12 bases. This CDR3 comprises 15 residues. V was clipped by 4 bases and J by 4 bases; unmatched bases: 3. CDR1 is SGDLS and CDR2 is YYNGEE in the germline V gene.

As regards this clone: Its ends do not fully match the called genes, so a read error is possible. The genes are TRBV27 and TRBJ2-5, with 8 bases identical to TRBD2. CDR1 is MNHEY, CDR2 SMNVEV, per germline (reference sequence). This CDR3 has 16 residues. CDR3 protein: CASSLRGAQIQETQYF. CDR3 DNA: TGTGCCAGTAGTTTGCGGGGGGCCCAGATACAAGAGACCCAGTACTTC.

The chain is built from TRBV28 and TRBJ2-7, with a possible D match to TRBD1 (6 bases). Trimming removed 3 bases from V and 2 bases from J, with 14 bases in between. The CDR3 covers 15 residues. Germline CDR1 MDHEN, CDR2 SYDVKM. CDR3 amino acids: CASSFTGTPAYEQYF. For the CDR3, the DNA is TGTGCCAGCAGTTTCACCGGGACACCAGCCTACGAGCAGTACTTC.

The chain links TRBV5-1 to TRBJ2-6; 10 bases are a match to TRBD1. The germline gives CDR1 SGHRS, CDR2 YFSETQ. The trim removed 0 bases at V and 3 bases at J, leaving 3 bases unmatched. CDR3 size: 17 residues. Here the CDR3 reads CASSLGGQGVGANVLTF. DNA for the CDR3: TGCGCCAGCAGCTTGGGAGGACAGGGGGTTGGGGCCAACGTCCTGACTTTC.

The chain joins TRBV2 to TRBJ1-4; D not resolved. The CDR3 spans 14 residues. Germline CDR1 is SNHLY and CDR2 is FYNNEI. Trimming took off 1 base at V and 7 bases at J, with 10 bases between the two ends. CDR3 bases: TGTGCCAGCAGTGAAGTTAGGAGGCCTGAAAAACTGTTTTTT. Translating gives CASSEVRRPEKLFF.